Shown below are 5 T cell receptor beta chains from a single sample sequenced in a study of T cells after yellow fever vaccination. TCRdb re-analysed the 5' RACE reads in MiXCR, keeping a single row per CDR3 protein. This sample yields roughly 110,000 distinct CDR3 sequences, of which 7.5% to 9.5% are seen a single time; over 25% belongs to the top ten. Specimen: CD8+ T cells sorted from PBMCs, collected 45 days after the yellow fever booster vaccination. These receptors originate from a man aged 25 to 45 who received the YFV17D yellow fever vaccine.

In its sample, this clonotype was seen many times. This sequence joins TRBV6-2 or TRBV6-3 and TRBJ2-1, with 9 bases lining up with TRBD2. Germline CDR1 and CDR2: MNHEY and SVGEGT. J was trimmed by 3 bases and V by 8 bases; bases with no gene match: 5. CDR3 length: 14 amino acids. The CDR3 sequence: CASSVAGVYNEQFF. In DNA form, the CDR3 reads TGTGCCAGCTCGGTAGCGGGAGTCTACAATGAGCAGTTCTTC.

J is TRBJ2-1 and V is TRBV12-3 or TRBV12-4, with D uncertain. This CDR3 spans 11 amino acids. V shed 6 bases and J shed 10 bases, with 10 bases lying between them. CDR3: CASSPPPEQFF. CDR3 bases: TGTGCCAGCAGCCCCCCCCCGGAGCAGTTCTTC.

This clonotype was recorded many times. The rearrangement links TRBV20-1 to TRBJ2-2; D not certain. This CDR3 is 13 amino acids long. The germline gives CDR1 DFQATT, CDR2 SNEGSKA (reference sequence). V was clipped by 3 bases and J by 4 bases, with 9 bases between them. This chain's CDR3 is CSARESVTGELFF. The CDR3 nucleotides read TGCAGTGCTAGGGAGTCGGTCACCGGGGAGCTGTTTTTT.

Many counts were recorded for this clonotype. V is TRBV19 and J is TRBJ2-1; TRBD2 matches 12 bases. Germline CDR1 reads LNHDA; CDR2 reads SQIVND (reference sequence). The CDR3 has 15 residues. The V and J ends lost 6 bases and 6 bases, in that order; junction bases with no gene match: 6. The CDR3 is CASRPTSGGFNEQFF. The DNA for the CDR3 is TGTGCCAGTAGACCTACTAGCGGGGGGTTCAATGAGCAGTTCTTC.

This clonotype was detected many times. This rearrangement joins TRBV4-3 to TRBJ1-6; 7 positions match TRBD1. The CDR3 length is 15 residues. In germline, CDR1 is LGHNA, CDR2 YSLEER. After removal of 0 bases from V and 13 bases from J, the junction contained 9 bases not matched to a gene. The CDR3 DNA is TGCGCCAGCAGCCAAGACCGGGACAGCCCCCGGCCCCTCCACTTT. It translates to CASSQDRDSPRPLHF.